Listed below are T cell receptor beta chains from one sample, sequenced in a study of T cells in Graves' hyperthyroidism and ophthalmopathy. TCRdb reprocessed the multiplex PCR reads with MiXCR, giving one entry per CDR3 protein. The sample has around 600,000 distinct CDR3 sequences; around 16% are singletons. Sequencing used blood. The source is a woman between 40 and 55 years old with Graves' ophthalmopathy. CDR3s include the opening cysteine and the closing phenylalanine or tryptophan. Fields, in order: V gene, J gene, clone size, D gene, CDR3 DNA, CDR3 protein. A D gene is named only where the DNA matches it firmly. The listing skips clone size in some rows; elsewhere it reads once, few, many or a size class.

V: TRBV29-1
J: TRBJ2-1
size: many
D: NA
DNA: TGCAGCGTTGACTGGTTCAATGAGCAGTTCTTC
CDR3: CSVDWFNEQFF

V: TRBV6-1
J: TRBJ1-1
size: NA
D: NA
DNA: TGTGCCAGCAGTCCCCTGGTAGGAAGGAGCACTGAAGCTTTCTTT
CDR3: CASSPLVGRSTEAFF

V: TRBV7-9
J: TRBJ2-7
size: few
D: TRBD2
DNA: TGTGCCAGCAGCTCTAGCGGGGCCTACGAGCAGTACTTC
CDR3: CASSSSGAYEQYF

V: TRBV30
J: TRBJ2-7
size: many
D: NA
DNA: TGTGCCTGGGACAGAAACCCGTCTGAGCAGTACTTC
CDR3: CAWDRNPSEQYF

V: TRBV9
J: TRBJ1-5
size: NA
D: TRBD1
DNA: TGTGCCAGCAGCGTAAGGGCTACAACAGCACAGGGGCCTGTGGATCAGCCCCAGCATTTT
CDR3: CASSVRATTAQGPVDQPQHF

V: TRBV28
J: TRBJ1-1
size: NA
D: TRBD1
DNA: TGTGCCAGCAGTTCCGGGACAGGGGGCGCGGGGACTGAAGCTTTCTTT
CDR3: CASSSGTGGAGTEAFF

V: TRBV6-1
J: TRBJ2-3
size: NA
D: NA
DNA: TGTGCCAGTAGGGGGGTCCCGGACCCCGATACGCAGTATTTT
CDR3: CASRGVPDPDTQYF

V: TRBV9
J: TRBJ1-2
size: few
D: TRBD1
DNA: TGTGCCAGCAGCGTAACCGGGACAGAAAACTATGGCTACACCTTC
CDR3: CASSVTGTENYGYTF

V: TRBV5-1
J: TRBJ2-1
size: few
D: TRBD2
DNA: TGCGCCAGCAGCCTAGCGGACGGCAATGAGCAGTTCTTC
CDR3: CASSLADGNEQFF

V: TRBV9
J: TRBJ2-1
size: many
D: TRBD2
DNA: TGTGCCAGCAGCCCACGGACTAGCGGGAGTCTTGAGCAGTTCTTC
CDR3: CASSPRTSGSLEQFF

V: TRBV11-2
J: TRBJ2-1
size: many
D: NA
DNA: TGTGCCAGCAGCTCAATCGACAGGAATGAGCAGTTCTTC
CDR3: CASSSIDRNEQFF

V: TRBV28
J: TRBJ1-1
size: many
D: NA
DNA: TGTGCCAGCAGTCCCGACACCCAGAACACTGAAGCTTTCTTT
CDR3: CASSPDTQNTEAFF

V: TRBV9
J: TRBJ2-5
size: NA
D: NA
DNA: TGTGCCAGCAGCCCCGATTTCCTGAGGGCGGAGACCCAGTACTTC
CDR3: CASSPDFLRAETQYF

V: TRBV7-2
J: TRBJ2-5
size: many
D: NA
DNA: TGTGCCAGCAGTTCTGGTCGGGTTCAAGAGACCCAGTACTTC
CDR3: CASSSGRVQETQYF

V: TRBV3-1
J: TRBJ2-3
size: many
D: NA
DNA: TGTGCCAGCAGCCAAGGATGGCGGAGCCGACTCACAGATACGCAGTATTTT
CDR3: CASSQGWRSRLTDTQYF

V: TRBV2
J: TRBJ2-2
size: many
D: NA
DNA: TGTGCCAGCATCGGTCAGGTCACCACCGGGGAGCTGTTTTTT
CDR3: CASIGQVTTGELFF

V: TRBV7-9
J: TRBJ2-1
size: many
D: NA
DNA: TGTGCCAGCAGCCCTGCCGGGACTCGGCTCAATGAGCAGTTCTTC
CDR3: CASSPAGTRLNEQFF

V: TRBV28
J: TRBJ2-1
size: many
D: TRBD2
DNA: TGTGCCAGCAGTTTTCGGGGGGTAGACAATGAGCAGTTCTTC
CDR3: CASSFRGVDNEQFF

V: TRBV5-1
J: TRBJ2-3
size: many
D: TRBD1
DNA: TGCGCCAGCAGCTTCGGACAGGGGCCTACAGATACGCAGTATTTT
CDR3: CASSFGQGPTDTQYF

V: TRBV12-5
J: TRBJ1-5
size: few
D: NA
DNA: TGTGCTAGTGGTTTGGGACTCCAGGGTAGAGTGAATCAGCCCCAGCATTTT
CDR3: CASGLGLQGRVNQPQHF

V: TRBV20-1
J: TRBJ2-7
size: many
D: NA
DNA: TGCAGTGCTAGAGATACGTCTAGCAAGATCTACGAGCAGTACTTC
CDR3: CSARDTSSKIYEQYF

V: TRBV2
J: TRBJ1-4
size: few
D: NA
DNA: TGTGCCAGCAGTGAGGCGGGGGGTAATGAAAAACTGTTTTTT
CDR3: CASSEAGGNEKLFF

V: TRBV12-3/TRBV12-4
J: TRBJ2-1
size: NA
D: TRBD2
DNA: TGTGCCAGCAGCTTGGCCGGGACTAGCGGGAGGGGATACTATGAGCAGTTCTTC
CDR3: CASSLAGTSGRGYYEQFF

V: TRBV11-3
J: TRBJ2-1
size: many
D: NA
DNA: TGTGCCAGCAGCTTGGTAGCGGACAATGAGCAGTTCTTC
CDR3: CASSLVADNEQFF

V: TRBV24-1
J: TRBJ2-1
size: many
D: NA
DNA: TGTGCCACCAGTGACCCACGACAGGTTGGTGAGCAGTTCTTC
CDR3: CATSDPRQVGEQFF

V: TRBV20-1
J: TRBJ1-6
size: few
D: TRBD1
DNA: TGCAGTGCTACGACAGGGAGGGCCTATAATTCACCCCTCCACTTT
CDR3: CSATTGRAYNSPLHF

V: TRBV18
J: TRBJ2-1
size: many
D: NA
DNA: TGTGCCAGCTCACCAGAACTAAAGAACAATGAGCAGTTCTTC
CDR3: CASSPELKNNEQFF

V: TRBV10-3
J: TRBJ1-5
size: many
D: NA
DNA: TGTGCCAAGTGGAGGGGTGAGTCGAATTACGAAGCTAATCAGCCCCAGCATTTT
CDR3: CAKWRGESNYEANQPQHF

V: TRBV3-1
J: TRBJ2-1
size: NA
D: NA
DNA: TGTGCCAGCAGCCTAAGTTACGGCGAGCAGTTCTTC
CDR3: CASSLSYGEQFF

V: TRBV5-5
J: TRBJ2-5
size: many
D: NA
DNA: TGTGCCAGCAGCTTTCGTCAGGCCCCCGGAGAGACCCAGTACTTC
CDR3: CASSFRQAPGETQYF

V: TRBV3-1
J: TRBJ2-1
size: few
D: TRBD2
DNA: TGTGCCAGCAGCCCTCAAGCGGGGGGGGGCAATGAGCAGTTCTTC
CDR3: CASSPQAGGGNEQFF

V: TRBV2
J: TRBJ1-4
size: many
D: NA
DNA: TGTGCCAGCAGTGTCAGGGGCGTATCAGGCCATGAAAAACTGTTTTTT
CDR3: CASSVRGVSGHEKLFF

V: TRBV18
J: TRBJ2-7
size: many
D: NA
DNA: TGTGCCAGCTCACCAGCGCACTCCTACGAGCAGTACTTC
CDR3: CASSPAHSYEQYF

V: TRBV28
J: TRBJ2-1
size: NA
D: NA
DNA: TGTGCCAGCAGATTGGGCCTAACCGGGGATGAGCAGTTCTTC
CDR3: CASRLGLTGDEQFF

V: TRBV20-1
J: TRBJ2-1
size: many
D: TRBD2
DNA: TGCAGTGCTAGAGATGATGCACTAGCGGGAACCTACAATGAGCAGTTCTTC
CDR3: CSARDDALAGTYNEQFF

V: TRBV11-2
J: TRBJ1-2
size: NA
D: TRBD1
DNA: TGTGCCAGCAGCTTAGGCGGACAGGGGCAATCTTATGGCTACACCTTC
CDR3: CASSLGGQGQSYGYTF

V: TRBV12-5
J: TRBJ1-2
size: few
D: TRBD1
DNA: TGTGCTAGTGGTTTCGATCAGGGGGCGCGGGGCTACACCTTC
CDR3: CASGFDQGARGYTF

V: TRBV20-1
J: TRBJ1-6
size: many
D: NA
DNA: TGCAGTGCTAGTAGCGGAGGTTCACCCCTCCACTTT
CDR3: CSASSGGSPLHF

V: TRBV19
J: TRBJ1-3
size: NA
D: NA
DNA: TGTGCCAGTAAACCCGGCCGTTTCACGGGAAACACCATATATTTT
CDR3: CASKPGRFTGNTIYF

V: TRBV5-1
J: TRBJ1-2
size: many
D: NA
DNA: TGCGCCAGCAGCACCGACAGCTATGGCTACACCTTC
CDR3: CASSTDSYGYTF

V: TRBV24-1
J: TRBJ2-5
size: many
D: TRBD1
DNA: TGTGCCACCAGGATACAGGGGCGGTACCAAGAGACCCAGTACTTC
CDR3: CATRIQGRYQETQYF

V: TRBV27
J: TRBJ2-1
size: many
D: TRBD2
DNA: TGTGCCAGCAAGGGACTAGCGGTATACAATGAGCAGTTCTTC
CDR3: CASKGLAVYNEQFF

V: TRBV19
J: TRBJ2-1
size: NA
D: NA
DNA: TGTGCCAGTAGTAGCACAGGGAAGAATGAGCAGTTCTTC
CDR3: CASSSTGKNEQFF

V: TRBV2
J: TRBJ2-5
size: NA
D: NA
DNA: TGTGCCAACATACCCGCGGACAGACTCCAAGAGACCCAGTACTTC
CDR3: CANIPADRLQETQYF

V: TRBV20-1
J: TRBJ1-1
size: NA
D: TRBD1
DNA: TGCAGTGCAACCCCCGGGACAGGGGTCAACACTGAAGCTTTCTTT
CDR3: CSATPGTGVNTEAFF